Listed below are T cell receptor beta chains from one sample, sequenced in a study of OX40 agonist ivuxolimab in advanced cancers. Method: immunoSEQ multiplex PCR; TCRdb's copy keeps in-frame clones and lacks some. In the table there are about 120,000 clones, approximately 89% of which are singletons. The input for sequencing was CD4+ or CD8+ T cells sorted from blood, taken in a trial of the OX40 agonist ivuxolimab. The receptors stem from an adult with an advanced solid tumor such as melanoma, head and neck, liver or kidney cancer. Both conserved end residues are part of each CDR3. A D gene is named only where the DNA matches it firmly. Clone size is shown for a subset of rows, as once, few, many or a class of expanded clone.

J | V | D | size | CDR3 | DNA
TRBJ2-1 | TRBV6-5 | NA | once | CASSYPAGEQFF | TGTGCCAGCAGTTATCCAGCTGGTGAGCAGTTCTTC
TRBJ2-1 | TRBV9 | TRBD1 | NA | CASGSGGNYFVYNEQFF | TGTGCCTCCGGGTCAGGGGGAAATTACTTTGTTTACAATGAGCAGTTCTTC
TRBJ1-1 | TRBV28 | TRBD1 | NA | CASSSQTGGAFEAFF | TGTGCCAGCAGTTCACAGACAGGGGGCGCGTTTGAAGCTTTCTTT
TRBJ2-2 | TRBV5-4 | NA | once | CASSSGTLNTGELFF | TGTGCCAGCAGCTCCGGGACGTTGAACACCGGGGAGCTGTTTTTT
TRBJ1-2 | TRBV29-1 | NA | NA | CSVGGDYYGYTF | TGCAGCGTTGGGGGGGACTACTATGGCTACACCTTC
TRBJ2-3 | TRBV28 | NA | NA | CASRSQGLSVSDTQYF | TGTGCCAGCAGGTCACAGGGTTTGTCGGTATCGGATACGCAGTATTTT
TRBJ1-1 | TRBV10-2 | NA | NA | CASSVGRYTEAFF | TGCGCCAGCAGCGTAGGGAGGTACACTGAAGCTTTCTTT
TRBJ1-2 | TRBV7-9 | NA | NA | CASSLLGDDGYTF | TGTGCCAGCAGCTTACTAGGGGACGATGGCTACACCTTC
TRBJ2-1 | TRBV7-2 | NA | NA | CASSLVVNFHEQFF | TGTGCCAGCAGCTTAGTAGTGAACTTCCATGAGCAGTTCTTC
TRBJ2-3 | TRBV30 | TRBD2 | few | CAWSVLAGGDTQYF | TGTGCCTGGAGTGTACTCGCGGGAGGGGATACGCAGTATTTT
TRBJ1-4 | TRBV27 | NA | NA | CASSLGRNEKLFF | TGTGCCAGCAGTTTAGGGCGTAATGAAAAACTGTTTTTT
TRBJ1-6 | TRBV6-5 | TRBD1 | NA | CASSTPTGGPLHF | TGTGCCAGCAGTACGCCGACAGGGGGGCCCCTCCACTTT
TRBJ1-5 | TRBV9 | NA | NA | CASSSGSNQPQHF | TGTGCCAGCAGCTCAGGGAGCAATCAGCCCCAGCATTTT
TRBJ2-6 | TRBV30 | NA | NA | CAWTLGGANVLTF | TGTGCCTGGACCTTAGGCGGGGCCAACGTCCTGACTTTC
TRBJ2-2 | TRBV7-9 | TRBD2 | NA | CASSVSGLASGLTGELFF | TGTGCCAGCAGCGTCTCGGGACTAGCGTCAGGGCTCACCGGGGAGCTGTTTTTT
TRBJ2-1 | TRBV5-1 | TRBD2 | few | CASSWGRREVVNEQFF | TGCGCCAGCAGCTGGGGACGGCGGGAGGTAGTCAATGAGCAGTTCTTC
TRBJ1-2 | TRBV28 | NA | NA | CASSLTGLSDGYTF | TGTGCCAGCAGTTTGACAGGTTTAAGTGATGGCTACACCTTC
TRBJ2-1 | TRBV18 | TRBD2 | NA | CASSPPTSGGLDNEQFF | TGTGCCAGCTCACCACCGACTAGCGGGGGCCTAGACAATGAGCAGTTCTTC
TRBJ1-2 | TRBV6-4 | NA | NA | CASSAGLGYGYTF | TGTGCCAGCAGTGCTGGGTTAGGCTATGGCTACACCTTC
TRBJ1-6 | TRBV6-6 | TRBD1 | NA | CASSDGQGRRSPLHF | TGTGCCAGCAGCGATGGACAGGGTCGGCGGTCACCCCTCCACTTT
TRBJ1-3 | TRBV4-1 | NA | NA | CASSQDRTSGNTIYF | TGCGCCAGCAGCCAAGATCGCACTTCAGGAAACACCATATATTTT
TRBJ2-7 | TRBV4-3 | TRBD2 | once | CASSQDGLAGNEQYF | TGCGCCAGCAGCCAAGATGGACTAGCGGGAAACGAGCAGTACTTC
TRBJ1-2 | TRBV11-2 | NA | NA | CASSLAGGAEGYTF | TGTGCCAGCAGCTTAGCTGGAGGGGCAGAGGGCTACACCTTC
TRBJ2-7 | TRBV15 | NA | NA | CATSRVGGLDEQYF | TGTGCCACCAGCAGAGTTGGGGGTTTGGACGAGCAGTACTTC
TRBJ1-6 | TRBV5-1 | NA | NA | CASSLGQGDSPLHF | TGCGCCAGCAGCTTGGGTCAGGGAGATTCACCCCTCCACTTT
TRBJ2-3 | TRBV12-5 | TRBD1 | NA | CASGRGQGALDTQYF | TGTGCTAGTGGTAGGGGACAGGGAGCGCTAGATACGCAGTATTTT
TRBJ2-4 | TRBV29-1 | NA | NA | CSGGRAKNIQYF | TGCAGCGGTGGACGAGCCAAAAACATTCAGTACTTC
TRBJ2-7 | TRBV27 | NA | NA | CASSPRRDPTSYEQYF | TGTGCCAGCAGTCCACGAAGGGACCCAACCTCCTACGAGCAGTACTTC
TRBJ1-1 | TRBV27 | NA | NA | CASSFSGSNTEAFF | TGTGCCAGCAGTTTCTCGGGGTCGAACACTGAAGCTTTCTTT
TRBJ2-3 | TRBV4-2 | TRBD2 | NA | CASSGLAGGVLRTDTQYF | TGTGCCAGCAGCGGACTAGCGGGGGGGGTGTTACGCACAGATACGCAGTATTTT
TRBJ2-4 | TRBV19 | NA | NA | CASSIDPLTGLFGTIAKNIQYF | TGTGCCAGTAGTATAGACCCACTGACAGGTCTCTTCGGCACAATAGCCAAAAACATTCAGTACTTC
TRBJ2-1 | TRBV5-8 | NA | NA | CASSSQGFHEQFF | TGTGCCAGCAGCTCCCAGGGTTTCCATGAGCAGTTCTTC
TRBJ2-1 | TRBV9 | TRBD2 | NA | CASSVGTSGSYNEQFF | TGTGCCAGCAGCGTCGGGACTAGCGGTTCCTACAATGAGCAGTTCTTC
TRBJ2-5 | TRBV7-3 | NA | NA | CASGGETQYF | TGTGCCAGCGGTGGGGAGACCCAGTACTTC
TRBJ1-1 | TRBV5-1 | TRBD1 | NA | CASSKLQGARYTEAFF | TGCGCCAGCAGCAAGCTACAGGGGGCGCGGTACACTGAAGCTTTCTTT
TRBJ2-2 | TRBV7-3 | NA | NA | CASSPKGDLNTGELFF | TGTGCCAGCAGCCCGAAGGGGGACCTTAACACCGGGGAGCTGTTTTTT
TRBJ2-5 | TRBV25-1 | NA | NA | CASSDETQYF | TGTGCCAGCAGTGATGAGACCCAGTACTTC
TRBJ2-7 | TRBV18 | NA | NA | CASSPSDAGSYEQYF | TGTGCCAGCTCACCAAGCGACGCGGGCTCCTACGAGCAGTACTTC
TRBJ2-3 | TRBV7-3 | NA | NA | CASSFGTYTDTQYF | TGTGCCAGCAGCTTTGGGACTTACACAGATACGCAGTATTTT
TRBJ2-7 | TRBV30 | TRBD2 | NA | CAWSGLAGASSYEQYF | TGTGCCTGGTCGGGACTAGCGGGAGCTAGCTCCTACGAGCAGTACTTC
TRBJ1-5 | TRBV19 | NA | NA | CASGKNELGPQHF | TGTGCCAGCGGGAAAAACGAACTTGGGCCCCAGCATTTT
TRBJ2-1 | TRBV6-5 | NA | NA | CASTPDSYNEQFF | TGTGCCAGCACCCCGGACAGCTACAATGAGCAGTTCTTC
TRBJ2-3 | TRBV9 | TRBD2 | NA | CASSPSGGLTDTQYF | TGTGCCAGCAGCCCCTCCGGGGGGTTGACAGATACGCAGTATTTT
TRBJ2-2 | TRBV18 | NA | few | CASSQILGQNTGELFF | TGTGCCAGCTCACAAATCTTGGGACAGAACACCGGGGAGCTGTTTTTT
TRBJ1-4 | TRBV7-6 | TRBD1 | NA | CASSPAAGGDWLFF | TGTGCCAGCAGCCCTGCGGCAGGGGGCGATTGGCTGTTTTTT
TRBJ2-1 | TRBV5-4 | NA | NA | CASSLGGAHSYNEQFF | TGTGCCAGCAGCTTGGGGGGGGCACACTCCTACAATGAGCAGTTCTTC